The rows below give T cell receptor beta chains drawn from one sample of a study. TCRdb reanalysed the 5' RACE reads using MiXCR and keeps one entry per CDR3 protein. This sample has roughly 45,000 distinct CDR3 sequences, with about 20% found just once. Material: Tregs sorted from blood. These receptors came from a female donor with breast cancer. Each CDR3 is given with its conserved first and last residue. The order of the fields is D gene, V gene, J gene, clone size, CDR3 DNA, CDR3 protein. D genes are given only for firm matches. A clone size is listed for some rows: how often the clone was seen (once, few, many), or a class if it is expanded.

d_gene: .; v_gene: TRBV7-6; j_gene: TRBJ2-7; abundance: .; CDR3nt: TGTGCCAGCAGCTTATTCGACTCAGTTAGTGGGTACGAGCAGTACTTC; CDR3aa: CASSLFDSVSGYEQYF
d_gene: .; v_gene: TRBV5-1; j_gene: TRBJ2-2; abundance: .; CDR3nt: TGCGCCAGCAGCTTCGGGGGTCAGAACACCGGGGAGCTGTTTTTT; CDR3aa: CASSFGGQNTGELFF
d_gene: .; v_gene: TRBV7-6; j_gene: TRBJ2-2; abundance: few; CDR3nt: TGTGCCAGCAGCCGGACTGGTGTGGCCGGGGAGCTGTTTTTT; CDR3aa: CASSRTGVAGELFF
d_gene: TRBD1; v_gene: TRBV2; j_gene: TRBJ2-2; abundance: .; CDR3nt: TGTGCCAGCAGTGAGGGGACAGGGGGCACCGGGGAGCTGTTTTTT; CDR3aa: CASSEGTGGTGELFF
d_gene: .; v_gene: TRBV7-3; j_gene: TRBJ2-2; abundance: many; CDR3nt: TGTGCCAGCAGCAACGGCGGGGAGCTGTTTTTT; CDR3aa: CASSNGGELFF
d_gene: .; v_gene: TRBV7-9; j_gene: TRBJ2-3; abundance: .; CDR3nt: TGTGCCAGCAGCTTAGCGCAGGTTGGAACAGATACGCAGTATTTT; CDR3aa: CASSLAQVGTDTQYF
d_gene: .; v_gene: TRBV27; j_gene: TRBJ2-3; abundance: many; CDR3nt: TGTGCCAGCAGCCCCAGGCTGGCCCTTAGCACAGATACGCAGTATTTT; CDR3aa: CASSPRLALSTDTQYF
d_gene: .; v_gene: TRBV5-1; j_gene: TRBJ2-4; abundance: .; CDR3nt: TGCGCCAGCAGAGATACCGGGACACCGTTCCCCATTCAGTACTTC; CDR3aa: CASRDTGTPFPIQYF
d_gene: .; v_gene: TRBV9; j_gene: TRBJ2-7; abundance: few; CDR3nt: TGTGCCAGCAGCGTCGGAGAAGCCTACGAGCAGTACTTC; CDR3aa: CASSVGEAYEQYF
d_gene: .; v_gene: TRBV9; j_gene: TRBJ2-7; abundance: many; CDR3nt: TGTGCCAGCAGCGTAGATGGGGGGGCTACCTACGAGCAGTACTTC; CDR3aa: CASSVDGGATYEQYF
d_gene: .; v_gene: TRBV7-9; j_gene: TRBJ2-1; abundance: .; CDR3nt: TGTGCCAGCAGCTTCACGGGGTTTGAGCAGCTCTTC; CDR3aa: CASSFTGFEQLF
d_gene: .; v_gene: TRBV7-6; j_gene: TRBJ1-5; abundance: few; CDR3nt: TGTGCCAGCAGCTTAGCGCAGGGGTCTGATCAGCCCCAGCATTTT; CDR3aa: CASSLAQGSDQPQHF
d_gene: TRBD1; v_gene: TRBV2; j_gene: TRBJ1-5; abundance: few; CDR3nt: TGTGCCAGCGGGACAGGCTATAGCAATCAGCCCCAGCATTTT; CDR3aa: CASGTGYSNQPQHF
d_gene: TRBD1; v_gene: TRBV4-1; j_gene: TRBJ2-7; abundance: many; CDR3nt: TGCGCCAGCAGCCAAGCAGGGCTCCGGGACAGCTCCTACGAGCAGTACTTC; CDR3aa: CASSQAGLRDSSYEQYF
d_gene: TRBD1; v_gene: TRBV5-1; j_gene: TRBJ2-2; abundance: few; CDR3nt: TGCGCCAGCAGCCCCCAACCGGGACAGGGATCCACCGGGGAGCTGTTTTTT; CDR3aa: CASSPQPGQGSTGELFF
d_gene: TRBD1; v_gene: TRBV7-3; j_gene: TRBJ2-3; abundance: .; CDR3nt: TGTGCCAGCAGCTTGACAGGGGGCACAGATACGCAGTATTTT; CDR3aa: CASSLTGGTDTQYF
d_gene: .; v_gene: TRBV5-1; j_gene: TRBJ1-2; abundance: many; CDR3nt: TGCGCCAGCAGCTTCCTAACCGCACGGACAGATGGCTACACCTTC; CDR3aa: CASSFLTARTDGYTF
d_gene: .; v_gene: TRBV27; j_gene: TRBJ1-1; abundance: few; CDR3nt: TGTGCCAGCATTGGGGGCGTTTTGGGTACTGAAGCTTTCTTT; CDR3aa: CASIGGVLGTEAFF
d_gene: .; v_gene: TRBV15; j_gene: TRBJ2-2; abundance: .; CDR3nt: TGTGCCACCAGCCCGACTAGAAACACCGGGGAGCTGTTTTTT; CDR3aa: CATSPTRNTGELFF
d_gene: TRBD1; v_gene: TRBV13; j_gene: TRBJ2-1; abundance: .; CDR3nt: TGTGCCAGCAGCTTCCCTCCGGGACAGGGCTATGAGCAGTTCTTC; CDR3aa: CASSFPPGQGYEQFF
d_gene: TRBD2; v_gene: TRBV7-9; j_gene: TRBJ2-7; abundance: few; CDR3nt: TGTGCCAGCAGCGTTGGGAGCGGGGACCCCTACGAGCAGTACTTC; CDR3aa: CASSVGSGDPYEQYF
d_gene: .; v_gene: TRBV10-3; j_gene: TRBJ2-7; abundance: many; CDR3nt: TGTGCCATCGACTACCGCGGGTACGAGCAGTACTTC; CDR3aa: CAIDYRGYEQYF
d_gene: TRBD2; v_gene: TRBV3-1; j_gene: TRBJ2-7; abundance: .; CDR3nt: TGTGCCAGCAGCCAAGATGGAGGGTATAGCGGGGGTGGAGGGTACGAGCAGTACTTC; CDR3aa: CASSQDGGYSGGGGYEQYF
d_gene: .; v_gene: TRBV12-3/TRBV12-4; j_gene: TRBJ2-2; abundance: once; CDR3nt: TGTGCCAGCAGACCAGACCAGAACACCGGGGAGCTGTTTTTT; CDR3aa: CASRPDQNTGELFF
d_gene: .; v_gene: TRBV9; j_gene: TRBJ1-2; abundance: many; CDR3nt: TGTGCCAGCAGCCCTGGCGAAGGGGCCTATGGCTACACCTTC; CDR3aa: CASSPGEGAYGYTF
d_gene: .; v_gene: TRBV7-2; j_gene: TRBJ2-5; abundance: .; CDR3nt: TGTGCCAGCAGCCTATCTGGGGGCCAAGAGACCCGGTACTTC; CDR3aa: CASSLSGGQETRYF
d_gene: .; v_gene: TRBV29-1; j_gene: TRBJ2-5; abundance: many; CDR3nt: TGCAGCGTTGATAGGGTCGGCCAAGAGACCCAGTACTTC; CDR3aa: CSVDRVGQETQYF
d_gene: TRBD1; v_gene: TRBV5-1; j_gene: TRBJ2-2; abundance: many; CDR3nt: TGCGCCAGCAGCCGAGGACAGGCGAACACCGGGGAGCTGTTTTTT; CDR3aa: CASSRGQANTGELFF
d_gene: TRBD2; v_gene: TRBV5-1; j_gene: TRBJ2-1; abundance: .; CDR3nt: TGCGCCAGCAACCCCGGGGGGGGGGTCTACAATGAGCAGTTCTTC; CDR3aa: CASNPGGGVYNEQFF
d_gene: TRBD1; v_gene: TRBV11-2; j_gene: TRBJ2-3; abundance: .; CDR3nt: TGTGCCAGCAGCTTGATGGGACAGCGCACAGATACGCAGTATTTT; CDR3aa: CASSLMGQRTDTQYF
d_gene: .; v_gene: TRBV20-1; j_gene: TRBJ2-1; abundance: many; CDR3nt: TGCAGTGCTAGAGATCGAAATGAGCAGTTCTTC; CDR3aa: CSARDRNEQFF
d_gene: TRBD1; v_gene: TRBV6-5; j_gene: TRBJ1-1; abundance: .; CDR3nt: TGTGCCAGCAGTATAACAGGGGATACTGAAGCTTTCTTT; CDR3aa: CASSITGDTEAFF
d_gene: .; v_gene: TRBV19; j_gene: TRBJ1-1; abundance: .; CDR3nt: TGTGCCAGTAGTATAGCGGTTGCGGGCACTGAAGCTTTCTTT; CDR3aa: CASSIAVAGTEAFF
d_gene: TRBD2; v_gene: TRBV4-2; j_gene: TRBJ2-5; abundance: once; CDR3nt: TGTGCCAGCAGCCAAGTTCTAGCGGGAGTATTAGAAACCCAGTACTTC; CDR3aa: CASSQVLAGVLETQYF
d_gene: TRBD2; v_gene: TRBV6-1; j_gene: TRBJ2-7; abundance: few; CDR3nt: TGTGCCAGCACCCTCGGACTAGCGGCTTCCTACGAGCAGTACTTC; CDR3aa: CASTLGLAASYEQYF
d_gene: .; v_gene: TRBV9; j_gene: TRBJ1-5; abundance: .; CDR3nt: TGTGCCAGCAGCCGGGACACCAATCAGCCCCAGCATTTT; CDR3aa: CASSRDTNQPQHF
d_gene: .; v_gene: TRBV12-3/TRBV12-4; j_gene: TRBJ2-3; abundance: few; CDR3nt: TGTGCCAGCAGTGTACAGGTTTTAGATACGCAGTATTTT; CDR3aa: CASSVQVLDTQYF
d_gene: TRBD2; v_gene: TRBV7-2; j_gene: TRBJ2-5; abundance: .; CDR3nt: TGTGCCAGCAGCTTGGGAGGACTAGCGGGAGTGTTAGAGACCCAGTACTTC; CDR3aa: CASSLGGLAGVLETQYF
d_gene: TRBD1; v_gene: TRBV12-3/TRBV12-4; j_gene: TRBJ1-2; abundance: many; CDR3nt: TGTGCCAGCAGGCTACAGGGGGACCTTTTTGGCTACACCTTC; CDR3aa: CASRLQGDLFGYTF
d_gene: TRBD1; v_gene: TRBV11-3; j_gene: TRBJ2-3; abundance: few; CDR3nt: TGTGCCAGCAGCTCACAGCAGGGGGCTTTAGATACGCAGTATTTT; CDR3aa: CASSSQQGALDTQYF
d_gene: .; v_gene: TRBV20-1; j_gene: TRBJ2-3; abundance: .; CDR3nt: TGCAGTGCTCCTTTTACTGGGCCAGCGGATACGCAGTATTTT; CDR3aa: CSAPFTGPADTQYF
d_gene: TRBD1; v_gene: TRBV19; j_gene: TRBJ1-1; abundance: many; CDR3nt: TGTGCCAGTAGTACCGGGACAGGGGGCACTGAAGCTTTCTTT; CDR3aa: CASSTGTGGTEAFF
d_gene: .; v_gene: TRBV7-8; j_gene: TRBJ2-5; abundance: many; CDR3nt: TGTGCCAGCAGCTTACGGACGGTGGGCGGTTGGGAGACCCAGTACTTC; CDR3aa: CASSLRTVGGWETQYF
d_gene: TRBD2; v_gene: TRBV5-1; j_gene: TRBJ2-3; abundance: .; CDR3nt: TGCGCCAGCAGCTTGGCCCGGACTAGCGGGAGCACAGATACGCAGTATTTT; CDR3aa: CASSLARTSGSTDTQYF
d_gene: .; v_gene: TRBV5-1; j_gene: TRBJ2-7; abundance: many; CDR3nt: TGCGCCAGCAGCCCGGGACGCTGGATCGAGCAGTACTTC; CDR3aa: CASSPGRWIEQYF
d_gene: TRBD2; v_gene: TRBV9; j_gene: TRBJ2-2; abundance: .; CDR3nt: TGTGCCAGCAGCGAATTAACTAGCGGGGGGCCCGGGGAGCTGTTTTTT; CDR3aa: CASSELTSGGPGELFF
d_gene: TRBD2; v_gene: TRBV3-1; j_gene: TRBJ2-3; abundance: .; CDR3nt: TGTGCCAGCAGCCAAGCTTCCCTAGCGGAGAGCACAGATACGCAGTATTTT; CDR3aa: CASSQASLAESTDTQYF
d_gene: .; v_gene: TRBV5-1; j_gene: TRBJ2-3; abundance: .; CDR3nt: TGCGCCAGCAGCTTGGTGTGGGAACAAGCGGGCTACCTAAGCACAGATACGCAGTATTTT; CDR3aa: CASSLVWEQAGYLSTDTQYF
d_gene: TRBD1; v_gene: TRBV15; j_gene: TRBJ2-2; abundance: few; CDR3nt: TGTGCCACCAGCGGGACAGCGACTAACACCGGGGAGCTGTTTTTT; CDR3aa: CATSGTATNTGELFF
d_gene: .; v_gene: TRBV3-1; j_gene: TRBJ2-6; abundance: .; CDR3nt: TGTGCCAGCAGCCAAGGATTACAGAGGGCCAACGTCCTGACTTTC; CDR3aa: CASSQGLQRANVLTF
d_gene: .; v_gene: TRBV5-1; j_gene: TRBJ2-2; abundance: many; CDR3nt: TGCGCCAGCTCCCGAACGAGGGTACGAGAGGAGCTGTTTTTT; CDR3aa: CASSRTRVREELFF
d_gene: .; v_gene: TRBV12-3/TRBV12-4; j_gene: TRBJ1-1; abundance: many; CDR3nt: TGTGCCAGCAGTTTAGGTGATACATTGTCCACTGAAGCTTTCTTT; CDR3aa: CASSLGDTLSTEAFF
d_gene: .; v_gene: TRBV4-2; j_gene: TRBJ2-1; abundance: many; CDR3nt: TGTGCCAGCAGCCAAGACGGAAAGTTGCAGTTCTTC; CDR3aa: CASSQDGKLQFF
d_gene: TRBD1; v_gene: TRBV9; j_gene: TRBJ1-5; abundance: few; CDR3nt: TGTGCCAGCAGCGAACATATTCACAGGGGGCATAGCAATCAGCCCCAGCATTTT; CDR3aa: CASSEHIHRGHSNQPQHF
d_gene: .; v_gene: TRBV6-1; j_gene: TRBJ2-1; abundance: few; CDR3nt: TGTGCCAGCAGTGAGACTCCGGGACACTCCTACGGTGAGCAGTTCTTC; CDR3aa: CASSETPGHSYGEQFF
d_gene: TRBD2; v_gene: TRBV9; j_gene: TRBJ2-1; abundance: many; CDR3nt: TGTGCCAGCAGCCCCCAGACTAGCGGTTACTTTGGTGAGCAGTTCTTC; CDR3aa: CASSPQTSGYFGEQFF
d_gene: .; v_gene: TRBV20-1; j_gene: TRBJ2-7; abundance: many; CDR3nt: TGCAGTGCTAGATCGACTACAGGAAACGAGCAGTACTTC; CDR3aa: CSARSTTGNEQYF
d_gene: .; v_gene: TRBV29-1; j_gene: TRBJ2-2; abundance: .; CDR3nt: TGCAGCGCGGGCAACGGGGAGGAGCTGTTTTTT; CDR3aa: CSAGNGEELFF
d_gene: TRBD2; v_gene: TRBV30; j_gene: TRBJ2-5; abundance: .; CDR3nt: TGTGCCTGGAGTTACCGGGGGGGGGAGACCCAGTACTTC; CDR3aa: CAWSYRGGETQYF
d_gene: .; v_gene: TRBV12-3/TRBV12-4; j_gene: TRBJ2-1; abundance: medium-sized; CDR3nt: TGTGCCAGCAGTTTAGCGGGGCTCAGCTACAATGAGCAGTTCTTC; CDR3aa: CASSLAGLSYNEQFF